One sample yielded the 28 T cell receptor beta chains listed below, sequenced in a study of cytomegalovirus exposure and HLA in healthy donors. PCR amplification relied on 60 Vbeta primers (plus 13 Jbeta primers). Measured with immunoSEQ multiplex PCR; TCRdb has only the in-frame clones, and not every one. This sample has 180,000 or so clones, with 70% to 80% found just once. The sequenced material came from PBMCs. These receptor sequences come from a female donor in good health and CMV-seronegative.

The chain couples TRBV11-2 to TRBJ2-7, with 11 positions matching TRBD1. Trimming removed 1 base from V and 4 bases from J; junction bases left unmatched: 12. The CDR3 loop spans 18 amino acids. The germline CDR1 and CDR2 sequences are SGHAT and FQNNGV. The CDR3 loop is CASSLVGMWDRGFYEQYF. Written as DNA, the CDR3 is TGTGCCAGCAGCTTAGTTGGCATGTGGGACAGGGGGTTTTACGAGCAGTACTTC. Using reference TRBV11-2 and TRBJ2-7 for the parts outside the CDR3, the full variable domain is EAGVAQSPRYKIIEKRQSVAFWCNPISGHATLYWYQQILGQGPKLLIQFQNNGVVDDSQLPKDRFSAERLKGVDSTLKIQPAKLEDSAVYLCASSLVGMWDRGFYEQYFGPGTRLTVT.

V usage is TRBV5-6 and J usage is TRBJ2-2; possible D gene TRBD1, 5 bases. The CDR3 is 14 residues long. The germline V and J ends were trimmed by 1 base and 7 bases, with 11 bases remaining between them. CDR1 is SGHDT and CDR2 is YYEEEE in the germline V gene. CDR3: CASSLQGRSGELFF. In nucleotides, the CDR3 is TGTGCCAGCAGCTTGCAGGGTCGGAGCGGGGAGCTGTTTTTT.

This clone has more than one count but fewer than ten. This sequence joins TRBV5-1 and TRBJ2-3, with TRBD1 identical over 8 bases. V lost 4 bases, J lost 5 bases, and 6 bases stayed unmatched. Germline lookup yields CDR1 SGHRS and CDR2 YFSETQ. The CDR3 is 14 residues long. The CDR3 protein is CASSTGTGEDTQYF. The CDR3 nucleotides are TGCGCCAGCAGCACCGGGACAGGTGAAGATACGCAGTATTTT.

This clone was detected once. The rearrangement links TRBV7-9 to TRBJ2-3; the match to TRBD2 covers 12 bases. CDR1 SEHNR and CDR2 FQNEAQ come from the germline V gene (reference sequence). This CDR3 has 18 amino acids. The V gene end was trimmed by 1 base and the J gene end by 5 bases; junction bases not matched to a gene: 10. The CDR3 is CASSLGLTSGGFIDTQYF. DNA of the CDR3: TGTGCCAGCAGCTTAGGCCTGACTAGCGGGGGTTTCATAGATACGCAGTATTTT.

This clone has more than one count but fewer than ten. The chain combines TRBV28 with TRBJ2-1; no clear D gene. The length of the CDR3 is 11 residues. Trimming shortened V by 5 bases and J by 4 bases, and 3 bases separated the two germline ends. Germline V gives CDR1 MDHEN, CDR2 SYDVKM. CDR3 bases: TGTGCCAGCAGTCCGTACAATGAGCAGTTCTTC. Protein: CASSPYNEQFF.

The J gene is TRBJ1-1, the V gene TRBV4-2, with TRBD1 as a possible D gene (5 bases). The CDR3 has 15 residues. Germline assignment: CDR1 LGHNA and CDR2 YNFKEQ. V gave up 3 bases and J gave up 3 bases, with 14 bases separating them. Written as DNA, the CDR3 is TGTGCCAGCAGCCAGGGGGGAAAGGCGGACACTGAAGCTTTCTTT. This encodes CASSQGGKADTEAFF.

This chain uses TRBV19 with TRBJ1-5; possibly TRBD1 for D (6 bases). The CDR3 runs to 12 residues. V shed 5 bases and J shed 7 bases, with 9 bases lying between them. CDR1 and CDR2 from the germline V gene are LNHDA and SQIVND (reference sequence). The CDR3 here is CASSQGKQPQHF. CDR3 nucleotide sequence: TGTGCCAGTAGTCAGGGGAAACAGCCCCAGCATTTT.

CDR3 protein: CASSSPLGSPTNEKLFF. The CDR3 DNA follows: TGTGCCAGCAGCTCTCCCCTGGGCAGCCCAACTAATGAAAAACTGTTTTTT. The chain uses TRBV9 and TRBJ1-4; D gene uncertain. Germline loops: CDR1 SGDLS, CDR2 YYNGEE. Trimming cost V 4 bases and J 0 bases, with 16 bases left between them. The CDR3 spans 17 residues.

The gene calls are TRBV11-2 and TRBJ2-7; TRBD2 agrees at 7 bases. The CDR3 spans 11 residues. V lost 11 bases, J lost 5 bases, and 6 bases stayed unmatched. Germline-derived CDR1 and CDR2 are SGHAT and FQNNGV. The CDR3 region is CAPGEGNEQYF. In DNA, the CDR3 is TGTGCCCCCGGGGAGGGAAACGAGCAGTACTTC.

V and J are TRBV4-3 and TRBJ2-1, with TRBD2 as a possible D gene (6 bases). CDR1 LGHNA and CDR2 YSLEER come from the germline V gene. Trimming pared 4 bases from V and 0 bases from J, leaving 10 bases between. CDR3 length equals 15 residues. CDR3 loop: CASSPDGSSYNEQFF. CDR3 nucleotides: TGCGCCAGCAGCCCCGACGGGAGCTCCTACAATGAGCAGTTCTTC.

The chain employs TRBV9 and TRBJ2-3, with a possible D match to TRBD2 (6 bases). CDR1 is SGDLS, CDR2 YYNGEE, per germline. V lost 3 bases to trimming and J lost 2 bases, with 13 bases between them. The CDR3 is 15 residues long. CDR3 sequence reads: CASSALARSTDTQYF. CDR3 in DNA: TGTGCCAGCAGCGCACTAGCTCGGTCCACAGATACGCAGTATTTT. The full variable domain, with the rest looked up from reference TRBV9 and TRBJ2-3, is DSGVTQTPKHLITATGQRVTLRCSPRSGDLSVYWYQQSLDQGLQFLIQYYNGEERAKGNILERFSAQQFPDLHSELNLSSLELGDSALYFCASSALARSTDTQYFGPGTRLTVL.

This chain joins TRBV7-9 and TRBJ2-1; 9 nucleotides align to TRBD2. In germline, CDR1 is SEHNR, CDR2 FQNEAQ (reference sequence). V lost 3 bases and J lost 10; bases outside the gene matches: 1. The CDR3 runs to 12 residues. In nucleotides, the CDR3 is TGTGCCAGCAGCTTGACTAGCGGCGAGCAGTTCTTC. This encodes CASSLTSGEQFF.

This clone was seen only once. This rearrangement joins TRBV7-7 to TRBJ2-1, with 11 positions matching TRBD2. The germline gives CDR1 SSHAT, CDR2 FNYEAQ (reference sequence). Trimming at V came to 5 bases and at J to 10 bases, leaving 13 bases not matched to a gene. The CDR3 sequence is 16 residues long. This chain's CDR3 is CASSPHQGLAGGEQFF. CDR3 coding DNA: TGTGCCAGCAGCCCCCACCAGGGGCTAGCGGGAGGAGAGCAGTTCTTC.

This chain joins TRBV7-9 and TRBJ1-2; perhaps TRBD1 as D (5 bases). This CDR3 spans 15 amino acids. Germline CDR1 reads SEHNR; CDR2 reads FQNEAQ (reference sequence). Trimming took 4 bases from V and 5 from J, leaving 17 bases between them. The CDR3 nucleotides are TGTGCCAGCAGCTCGGGACCGGGAGGGGAATATGGCTACACCTTC. This translates into CASSSGPGGEYGYTF.

To note about this clone: This sample includes further DNA sequences coding for the same CDR3. The J gene is TRBJ2-2, the V gene TRBV6-5; D ambiguous. The CDR3 loop spans 12 amino acids. Germline loops: CDR1 MNHEY, CDR2 SVGAGI. The V and J ends lost 5 bases and 4 bases respectively, with 5 bases between them. The DNA of the CDR3 is TGTGCCAGCAGTCCGGGCACCGGGGAGCTGTTTTTT. It specifies CASSPGTGELFF.

Only a few counts were recorded for this clone. This rearrangement joins TRBV7-3 to TRBJ1-5; the D gene is possibly TRBD1 (5 bases). V was clipped by 5 bases and J by 2 bases, with 13 bases between them. The CDR3 contains 15 residues. CDR1 and CDR2 (germline): SGHTA, FQGTGA. CDR3 in amino acids: CASSPKAGGNQPQHF. For the CDR3, the DNA is TGTGCCAGCAGCCCTAAGGCGGGGGGCAATCAGCCCCAGCATTTT.

The chain has TRBV7-2 and TRBJ2-1; tentatively, D is TRBD2 (6 bases). V shed 5 bases and J shed 0 bases, with 11 bases lying between them. The CDR3 is made up of 15 amino acids. Looked up from germline, CDR1 is SGHTA and CDR2 is FQGNSA. In nucleotides, the CDR3 is TGTGCCAGCAGCCGGGACTTCGGCTCCTACAATGAGCAGTTCTTC. Protein: CASSRDFGSYNEQFF.

The chain recombines TRBV19 with TRBJ2-3; TRBD2 is a possible D gene (7 bases). With 6 bases removed from V and 3 bases from J, the gap between germline ends came to 13 bases. This CDR3 is 14 amino acids long. Germline CDR1 LNHDA, CDR2 SQIVND (reference sequence). CDR3 amino acids: CASRPGGPTDTQYF. CDR3 nucleotide sequence: TGTGCCAGTAGGCCGGGGGGCCCGACAGATACGCAGTATTTT. Filled out from reference TRBV19 and TRBJ2-3, the complete variable domain reads DGGITQSPKYLFRKEGQNVTLSCEQNLNHDAMYWYRQDPGQGLRLIYYSQIVNDFQKGDIAEGYSVSREKKESFPLTVTSAQKNPTAFYLCASRPGGPTDTQYFGPGTRLTVL.

V and J are TRBV28 and TRBJ2-1; 8 bases align to TRBD1. The germline V gene has CDR1 MDHEN and CDR2 SYDVKM. The CDR3 has 16 amino acids. Trimming removed 6 bases from V and 3 bases from J; junction bases left unmatched: 10. DNA of the CDR3: TGTGCCAGCAGCCGAGGGGACAGGTCTGACTACAATGAGCAGTTCTTC. Its translation is CASSRGDRSDYNEQFF.

The V call is TRBV7-6, the J call TRBJ2-3, with 8 bases that match TRBD2. CDR1 SGHVS and CDR2 FNYEAQ come from the germline V gene. V lost 5 bases and J lost 2; bases outside the gene matches: 18. This CDR3 has 19 residues. CDR3 nucleotides: TGTGCCAGCAGCCTTACCACCCGCGGTAGCGGGGAAGACACAGATACGCAGTATTTT. This sequence encodes CASSLTTRGSGEDTDTQYF.

The genes are TRBV27 and TRBJ2-7; TRBD1 aligns across 8 bases. This CDR3 comprises 15 residues. Per germline, CDR1 MNHEY and CDR2 SMNVEV (reference sequence). The trim removed 1 base at V and 3 bases at J, leaving 5 bases unmatched. CDR3 loop: CASSLYRTGIYEQYF. The CDR3 bases are TGTGCCAGCAGTTTATACCGGACAGGGATCTACGAGCAGTACTTC.

This chain links TRBV5-4 with TRBJ1-2; perhaps TRBD1 as D (6 bases). The V and J ends lost 0 bases and 7 bases respectively, with 16 bases between them. From germline, CDR1 is SGHNT and CDR2 YYREEE (reference sequence). The length of the CDR3 is 15 residues. The CDR3 spells CASSLEAGVMAGYTF. CDR3 DNA sequence: TGTGCCAGCAGCTTGGAGGCAGGGGTAATGGCTGGCTACACCTTC.

The chain has TRBV28 and TRBJ1-2, with TRBD1 identical over 9 bases. The junction had 6 bases not matched to a gene; V was cut back by 6 bases and J by 4 bases. Germline V CDR1 and CDR2: MDHEN, SYDVKM. CDR3 size: 14 residues. The CDR3 sequence: CASRPGTGIYGYTF. The CDR3 coding sequence is TGTGCCAGCAGACCTGGGACAGGGATCTATGGCTACACCTTC.

The chain uses TRBV5-5 and TRBJ2-5, with TRBD1 as a possible D gene (6 bases). The DNA end lines up better with TRBJ2-7; the J call may be wrong. The CDR3 spans 16 residues. Germline CDR1 and CDR2: SGHKS and YYEKEE (reference sequence). CDR3 protein: CASSQMLRDNSYEQYF. CDR3 sequence (DNA): TGTGCCAGCAGCCAAATGTTAAGGGACAACTCCTACGAGCAGTACTTC.

This clone has just a few counts. J is TRBJ1-1 and V is TRBV2; the match to TRBD1 covers 9 bases. The junction had 5 bases not matched to a gene; V was cut back by 6 bases and J by 0 bases. This CDR3 contains 15 residues. Germline CDR1 and CDR2: SNHLY and FYNNEI. This CDR3 is CASRRDRVMNTEAFF. Here the CDR3 DNA reads TGTGCCAGCAGGCGGGACAGGGTCATGAACACTGAAGCTTTCTTT.

The chain couples TRBV5-1 to TRBJ2-1; the D gene is possibly TRBD2 (5 bases). Germline CDR1 SGHRS, CDR2 YFSETQ. The CDR3 extends over 16 amino acids. The V end was cut by 3 bases, the J end by 1 base, with 14 bases between. In DNA form, the CDR3 reads TGCGCCAGCAGCTCTGCCCCGGGAAAATCCTACAATGAGCAGTTCTTC. Amino acids: CASSSAPGKSYNEQFF.

Note on this clone: The same CDR3 can be traced to other DNA sequences in this sample. J is TRBJ2-2 and V is TRBV7-3, with D perhaps TRBD1 (7 bases). The germline V gene has CDR1 SGHTA and CDR2 FQGTGA. Trimming removed 5 bases at V and 4 bases at J, with 14 bases between. The CDR3 length is 15 residues. CDR3 DNA sequence: TGTGCCAGCAGCCTAAGACAGGGAGGCACCGGGGAGCTGTTTTTT. Amino acids: CASSLRQGGTGELFF.

The chain is built from TRBV4-3 and TRBJ1-3; TRBD1 matches at 7 bases. The CDR3 contains 15 residues. Unmatched junction bases numbered 3, after V lost 0 bases and J lost 4 bases. Germline V gene sequence: CDR1 LGHNA, CDR2 YSLEER. CDR3: CASSQDTGAGNTIYF. The DNA for the CDR3 is TGCGCCAGCAGCCAAGATACAGGGGCAGGAAACACCATATATTTT.